The 8 T cell receptor beta chains below were found in one sample sequenced in a study of blood T cell repertoires in COVID-19. Assay used: immunoSEQ multiplex PCR; TCRdb lists only in-frame clones, some missing. The sample includes some 410,000 clones, over 75% seen only once; the top ten take around 0.95%. Specimen: PBMCs or T cells enriched from blood (not recorded which). These receptors were obtained from a woman in her 30s with acute COVID-19.

The V and J genes are TRBV10-3 and TRBJ2-1; D is unresolved. This CDR3 is built from 16 residues. The V end was cut by 3 bases, the J end by 0 bases, with 12 bases between. Germline-derived CDR1 and CDR2 are ENHRY and SYGVKD. The CDR3 nucleotides are TGTGCCATCAGTGATGCGGCGACCACCTCCTACAATGAGCAGTTCTTC. Translating gives CAISDAATTSYNEQFF.

The chain has TRBV7-4 and TRBJ1-2; D is uncertain. The V end lost 5 bases, the J end lost 2 bases, and 30 bases lay between the germline ends. The CDR3 covers 20 residues. Germline CDR1 and CDR2: SGHVT and SQSDAQ. The CDR3 protein is CASSRCLSGIIGQCNYGYTF. The CDR3, as DNA: TGTGCCAGCAGCCGCTGCCTTTCCGGGATCATCGGGCAGTGCAACTATGGCTACACCTTC. Drawing the rest from reference TRBV7-4 and TRBJ1-2, the complete variable domain is GAGVSQSPRYKVAKRGRDVALRCDSISGHVTLYWYRQTLGQGSEVLTYSQSDAQRDKSGRPSGRFSAERPERSVSTLKIQRTEQGDSAVYLCASSRCLSGIIGQCNYGYTFGSGTRLTVV.

The genes are TRBV5-1 and TRBJ2-3; unclear D gene. Germline V gives CDR1 SGHRS, CDR2 YFSETQ. The CDR3 is 13 residues long. The germline V and J ends were trimmed by 4 bases and 2 bases, with 8 bases remaining between them. The CDR3 region has the DNA TGCGCCAGCAGCATTTCTTACACAGATACGCAGTATTTT. As protein: CASSISYTDTQYF.

This clone was detected once. The chain recombines TRBV13 with TRBJ1-6; D perhaps matches TRBD1 (6 bases). The CDR3 is 16 residues long. The V gene's germline CDR1 is PRHDT and CDR2 FYEKMQ (reference sequence). Trimming shortened V by 0 bases and J by 9 bases, and 15 bases separated the two germline ends. Here the CDR3 reads CASSLGRGGGSSPLHF. The CDR3 DNA sequence: TGTGCCAGCAGCTTAGGCCGAGGGGGTGGATCTTCACCCCTCCACTTT.

The rearrangement joins TRBV5-6 to TRBJ1-1; D not resolved. CDR3 size: 14 residues. V gave up 2 bases and J gave up 1 base, with 9 bases separating them. Germline CDR1 is SGHDT and CDR2 is YYEEEE. CDR3 DNA: TGTGCCAGCAGCTTTCTTGGCCCGAACACTGAAGCTTTCTTT. It translates to CASSFLGPNTEAFF.

As DNA, the CDR3 is TGTGCCAGCAGCTTGTGGTCGGCAGGCCAGCATTCACCCCTCCACTTT. Translating gives CASSLWSAGQHSPLHF. The chain is built from TRBV5-6 and TRBJ1-6; D is uncertain. The CDR3 has 16 residues. V lost 1 base, J lost 8 bases, and 16 bases lay in between. CDR1 is SGHDT and CDR2 is YYEEEE in the germline V gene.

The V gene is TRBV21-1, the J gene TRBJ1-4; the table's D call of TRBD1 was not tested on the DNA. TRBV21-1 is a pseudogene segment. There are 17 residues in the CDR3. Written as DNA, the CDR3 is TGTGCCAGCAGCAAAGGGGGGGAGGACAGGGAAAATGAAAAACTGTTTTTT. Protein product: CASSKGGEDRENEKLFF.

The count of this clone is one. The CDR3 spells CSVEGGNTEAFF. DNA of the CDR3: TGCAGCGTTGAAGGAGGGAACACTGAAGCTTTCTTT. The chain employs TRBV29-1 and TRBJ1-1; D gene ambiguous. V lost 1 base to trimming and J lost 1 base, with 4 bases between them. The CDR3 is 12 amino acids. CDR1 and CDR2 (germline): SQVTM, ANQGSEA.